This TCR beta chain was observed in a study of Ad26.COV2.S vaccination and SARS-CoV-2 variants. The germline CDR1 and CDR2 sequences are SEHNR and FQNEAQ (reference sequence). V lost 1 base, J lost 8 bases, and 6 bases lay in between. This CDR3 region has 12 residues. As to treatment: around 19 received Ad26.COV2.S at low or high dose, single or two shots; several received placebo; per-sample allocation not given. The investigators took samples on day 63 after the first vaccine or placebo injection. The donor was a Boston adult aged 18-55 years. The vaccine antigen was prefusion-stabilized Wuhan SARS-CoV-2 spike. Turning to this clone: Its antigen is unidentified.

The assay was immunoSEQ multiplex PCR, and TCRdb's table has in-frame clones only and misses some. This sample has about 460,000 clones, with about 89% found just once. Findings and limits, study-wide: Vaccinees reportedly had broad spike-specific CD8+ and CD4+ T cell responses.

This specimen was peripheral blood, taken in a trial of Ad26.COV2.S vaccine versus placebo. This chain uses TRBV7-9 with TRBJ2-1; D remains ambiguous. This TCR was recovered from a person between 18 and 60 years old who received the Ad26.COV2.S COVID-19 vaccine or a placebo. The CDR3 sequence: CASSLDRHEQFF. As DNA, the CDR3 is TGTGCCAGCAGCTTAGATAGGCATGAGCAGTTCTTC. The variable domain in full, completed from reference TRBV7-9 and TRBJ2-1, reads DTGVSQNPRHKITKRGQNVTFRCDPISEHNRLYWYRQTLGQGPEFLTYFQNEAQLEKSRLLSDRFSAERPKGSFSTLEIQRTEQGDSAMYLCASSLDRHEQFFGPGTRLTVL.